One sample yielded the 7 T cell receptor beta chains listed below, sequenced in a study of T cells after posttransplantation cyclophosphamide. Only in-frame clones appear in the TCRdb table, and some are missing; sequencing was by immunoSEQ multiplex PCR. The table records 490 or so clones, roughly nine tenths of them present only once. Cyclophosphamide on days +3 and +4 followed busulfan-fludarabine conditioning and a marrow graft. This material consisted of CD4+ T cells sorted from blood, taken after allogeneic stem cell transplant with posttransplant cyclophosphamide. The receptors shown here come from a female patient in her fifties who received an allogeneic stem cell transplant from a related donor, was CMV-positive, and had no GVHD. Part of the T cells may come from the graft donor.

This clone appeared a single time. V gene TRBV18 combines with J gene TRBJ1-1, with D tentatively TRBD1 (5 bases). With 4 bases removed from V and 0 bases from J, the gap between germline ends came to 6 bases. CDR1 is KGHSH and CDR2 is LQKENI in the germline V gene. This CDR3 is 13 amino acids long. CDR3 sequence: CASSQGMNTEAFF. In nucleotides, the CDR3 is TGTGCCAGCTCACAGGGGATGAACACTGAAGCTTTCTTT.

V gene TRBV27 combines with J gene TRBJ1-5; 9 bases align to TRBD1. The junction had 13 bases not matched to a gene; V was cut back by 5 bases and J by 5 bases. This CDR3 has 17 residues. The germline V gene encodes CDR1 MNHEY and CDR2 SMNVEV (reference sequence). CDR3 sequence reads: CASSKSPGTGFHQPQHF. The CDR3 nucleotides are TGTGCCAGCAGTAAAAGTCCCGGGACAGGGTTCCATCAGCCCCAGCATTTT.

The CDR3 DNA reads TGTGCCAGCAGTTACACACAGGGGGCTCGGGAGACCCAGTACTTC. It codes for CASSYTQGARETQYF. The chain is built from TRBV6-5 and TRBJ2-5; 9 bases are shared with TRBD1. Unmatched junction bases numbered 6, after V lost 2 bases and J lost 5 bases. The CDR3 loop spans 15 amino acids. Germline V gene lookup returns CDR1 MNHEY and CDR2 SVGAGI.

This CDR3 is CASGLQTTGNEQFF. As DNA, the CDR3 is TGTGCCAGCGGACTTCAAACGACAGGCAATGAGCAGTTCTTC. V is TRBV6-6 and J is TRBJ2-1; D might be TRBD1 (6 bases). CDR3 length: 14 amino acids. The V gene lost 8 bases and the J gene lost 6 bases, with 17 bases spanning the gap. Germline CDR1 MNHNY, CDR2 SVGAGI (reference sequence).

The chain uses TRBV5-1 and TRBJ2-3, with D uncertain. The germline V and J ends were trimmed by 4 bases and 0 bases, with 12 bases remaining between them. Germline CDR1 is SGHRS and CDR2 is YFSETQ. The CDR3 length is 15 residues. CDR3 sequence (DNA): TGCGCCAGCAGCCCTAAGGCGGCTAGCACAGATACGCAGTATTTT. Its translation: CASSPKAASTDTQYF.

This clone was counted a single time. The genes are TRBV19 and TRBJ1-2; 9 positions match TRBD1. J lost 8 bases, V lost 6 bases, and 10 bases had no gene match. The CDR3 covers 14 residues. From germline, CDR1 is LNHDA and CDR2 SQIVND (reference sequence). Written as DNA, the CDR3 is TGTGCCAGTAGCCCCGACAGGGGGGTGGGGGGCTACACCTTC. This sequence encodes CASSPDRGVGGYTF.

V is TRBV28 and J is TRBJ2-7; D uncertain. Germline V CDR1 and CDR2: MDHEN, SYDVKM. This CDR3 has 12 residues. Trimming cost V 8 bases and J 5 bases, with 13 bases left between them. The CDR3 bases are TGTGCCAGCCTATCTGGTGTCCACGAGCAGTACTTC. It yields the protein CASLSGVHEQYF. Filled out from reference TRBV28 and TRBJ2-7, the complete variable domain reads DVKVTQSSRYLVKRTGEKVFLECVQDMDHENMFWYRQDPGLGLRLIYFSYDVKMKEKGDIPEGYSVSREKKERFSLILESASTNQTSMYLCASLSGVHEQYFGPGTRLTVT.